This T cell receptor (beta chain) was sequenced for a study of blood T cell repertoires in COVID-19. Overall study: Donors in the United States, Italy and Spain gave samples during acute or convalescent COVID-19.

In terms of age and location, participants ranged from about 18 to 89 years and lived in roughly 22 US areas. Cohort allocation depended upon clinical history that participants reported. Assay used: immunoSEQ multiplex PCR; TCRdb lists only in-frame clones, some missing. Of some 340,000 clones in the sample, 90% were seen once. This CDR3 region has 15 residues. The germline V and J ends were trimmed by 0 bases and 2 bases, with 8 bases remaining between them. Germline assignment: CDR1 LNHDA and CDR2 SQIVND (reference sequence). The sequence was collected from a woman under 40 who had been exposed to COVID-19. V and J are TRBV19 and TRBJ1-3, with D maybe TRBD1 (5 bases). The material sequenced was PBMCs or T cells enriched from blood (not recorded which). The CDR3 bases are TGTGCCAGTAGTATAGACAGGGAACCTGGAAACACCATATATTTT. This translates into CASSIDREPGNTIYF.